This T cell receptor beta chain was found in a study of graft-versus-host responses after intestinal transplantation (dated by TCRdb to about 2021). Regarding the complete study: Multivisceral, liver-intestinal, or isolated intestinal transplants were received by the recipients. Alloreactive clones were identified by sequencing pre-transplant mixed lymphocyte reaction products and comparing them with unstimulated pre-transplant donor and recipient T cells. Donor T cell macrochimerism was defined as a peak of at least 4% donor T cells among recipient peripheral blood mononuclear cells. All recipients received anti-thymocyte globulin induction followed by maintenance tacrolimus and steroids for around three years. Samples from a few later patients were sequenced in-house on an Illumina MiSeq with MiXCR processing rather than by the commercial service. A cohort of approximately 24 intestinal transplant recipients, including one retransplant, was enrolled, and a few patients lacking pretransplant specimens were excluded. Bulk TCR-beta CDR3 sequencing was used to track graft-versus-host and host-versus-graft alloreactive T cell clones in the graft, circulation and bone marrow after intestinal transplantation. Results the study describes overall, beyond this receptor: GvH clones were found in recipient bone marrow, and some of the GvH clones appeared earlier in ileal mucosa or blood, which is consistent with an intestinal mucosal origin. The relatively low number and heterogeneity of intestinal transplant patients limited the conclusions. Peak levels of circulating GvH clones were associated with declines in HvG clones early after transplant. In the allografts of patients with donor T cell macrochimerism, GvH to HvG T cell clonal ratios were high.

Receptor amplification or capture employed the immunoSEQ multiplex PCR assay. For most patients, genomic DNA was isolated with the Qiagen DNeasy Blood and Tissue Kit and sent frozen to Adaptive Biotechnologies for TCR sequencing. For most patients, genomic DNA was subjected to high-throughput TCR-beta CDR3 sequencing by Adaptive Biotechnologies. The paper's data handling went like this. TCR sequencing data for some 17 patients were retrieved from Adaptive's ImmunoSEQ software; three other patients were processed with MiXCR and VDJtools. To correct CD4 versus CD8 sorting errors, any sequence found in both subsets at a frequency ratio below 5:1 was removed. CDR3 nucleotide sequences shared by donor and recipient were removed because the origin of these sequences could not be assigned. At least 2-fold expansion over unstimulated cells and a minimum CFSE-low frequency of 0.002% (template counts) or 0.001% (read counts) were required for clones to be classified as alloreactive. Mappable clones were those detected in sequenced pre-transplant spleen, lymph node, or MLR CFSE-low populations of the donor or recipient. The cumulative frequency of alloreactive clones was calculated as a percentage of all sequences, weighted by copy number. TCRdb provides this immuneACCESS table in a form limited to in-frame rearrangements. Some clones are lacking; in checked studies, under half of them reflect an unresolved V gene, and why the rest are absent is not known. V, J and clone size were drawn from that table, and D and trimming were deduced from the DNA. This sample gives roughly 100,000 clones in total; about nine tenths of them show up just once. Roughly 0.069% of the sample is taken by the ten largest.

Read against the paper, the sample's time point label means: cells obtained before transplantation from donor or recipient. CD3+CD4+ and CD3+CD8+ populations were FACS-sorted from unstimulated pre-transplant donor and recipient cells taken from spleen or lymph nodes. From its cysteine to its phenylalanine, the CDR3 spans 13 amino acids. The CDR3 DNA has 39 bases and is translated from base 1. V and J are truncated by 1 base and 3 bases respectively, leaving an intervening sequence of 6 bases. Via the germline V gene (reference sequence), CDR1 is LNHDA and CDR2 SQIVND. As to this clone: No cognate antigen has been identified for it. Base qualities are not provided; no much larger clone lies one nucleotide away.

The V gene is TRBV19 and the J gene is TRBJ1-1; the best D guess is TRBD1, with 5 bases matching. The sequenced sample was unstimulated CD8+ T cells sorted from spleen or lymph node cells, obtained before transplant. This TCR came from a human donor who was the organ donor for an intestinal transplant. In nucleotide form, the sequence is TGTGCCAGTAGTATAGGCAGGGACACTGAAGCTTTCTTT. It translates to CASSIGRDTEAFF.